What follows are 28 T cell receptor beta chains derived from one specimen sequenced in a study of T cells in Graves' hyperthyroidism and ophthalmopathy. It was RNA transcripts that yielded the amplified TCR beta CDR3 regions. The primer set for the first-round RT-PCR of the TCR CDR3 was HTBI. TCRdb itself ran the multiplex PCR reads through MiXCR, one entry per CDR3 protein. Among 400,000 to 500,000 distinct CDR3 sequences listed, approximately 15% were seen once. Sequences were obtained from blood. The receptors derive from a young woman with Graves' hyperthyroidism.

This clonotype was seen repeatedly, ten times or more. The chain uses TRBV29-1 and TRBJ2-3; tentatively, D is TRBD2 (5 bases). The CDR3 covers 15 residues. V lost 1 base and J 0 bases, leaving 11 bases between the germline ends. CDR1 is SQVTM, CDR2 ANQGSEA, per germline. The CDR3 reads CSVEVARASTDTQYF. In DNA form, the CDR3 reads TGCAGCGTTGAAGTAGCGCGAGCTAGCACAGATACGCAGTATTTT.

In this sample, this clonotype turned up a few times. This chain links TRBV6-1 with TRBJ1-5; D is unclear. Germline-derived CDR1 and CDR2 are MNHNS and SASEGT. V was trimmed by 3 bases and J by 3 bases, leaving 3 bases between them. This CDR3 comprises 12 residues. The CDR3, as DNA: TGTGCCAGCAGTGACACCAATCAGCCCCAGCATTTT. Its translation: CASSDTNQPQHF.

V usage is TRBV10-3 and J usage is TRBJ2-7; D is unresolved. Between the trimmed V and J ends, which lost 0 bases and 1 base, there was a span of 4 bases. The length of the CDR3 is 13 residues. Germline V lookup: CDR1 ENHRY, CDR2 SYGVKD. The CDR3 protein is CAISESTSYEQYF. In DNA, the CDR3 is TGTGCCATCAGTGAGTCGACTTCCTACGAGCAGTACTTC.

The chain's CDR3 is CASSETSGPHYNEQFF. In nucleotides, the CDR3 is TGTGCCAGCAGCGAGACTAGCGGGCCCCACTACAATGAGCAGTTCTTC. The chain carries TRBV7-3 and TRBJ2-1, with 10 bases matching TRBD2. Germline V gene lookup returns CDR1 SGHTA and CDR2 FQGTGA. CDR3 length: 16 amino acids. The V and J ends lost 5 bases and 3 bases, in that order; junction bases with no gene match: 7. Looking up the rest from reference TRBV7-3 and TRBJ2-1 gives the full variable domain: GAGVSQTPSNKVTEKGKYVELRCDPISGHTALYWYRQSLGQGPEFLIYFQGTGAADDSGLPNDRFFAVRPEGSVSTLKIQRTERGDSAVYLCASSETSGPHYNEQFFGPGTRLTVL.

V is TRBV5-1 and J is TRBJ1-3, with D uncertain. Germline V gene data show CDR1 as SGHRS and CDR2 as YFSETQ. The CDR3 has 14 residues. Trimming took 4 bases from V and 7 from J, leaving 15 bases between them. The CDR3 loop is CASSPLEGRNTIYF. For the CDR3, the DNA is TGCGCCAGCAGCCCGCTGGAGGGTAGGAACACCATATATTTT. Complete variable domain (other parts from reference TRBV5-1 and TRBJ1-3): KAGVTQTPRYLIKTRGQQVTLSCSPISGHRSVSWYQQTPGQGLQFLFEYFSETQRNKGNFPGRFSGRQFSNSRSEMNVSTLELGDSALYLCASSPLEGRNTIYFGEGSWLTVV.

This clonotype was picked up many times. The rearrangement uses TRBV30 and TRBJ1-3; D is uncertain. Per germline, CDR1 GTSNPN and CDR2 SVGIG (reference sequence). V was cut by 0 bases and J by 4 bases, with 16 bases left in between. The length of the CDR3 is 16 residues. Written as DNA, the CDR3 is TGTGCCTGGAGTGTATTATGGACGGCCGGAGGAAACACCATATATTTT. It specifies CAWSVLWTAGGNTIYF.

This clonotype has a handful of counts. The chain carries TRBV20-1 and TRBJ1-1, with 9 bases aligning to TRBD1. The CDR3 has 18 amino acids. Losses at the gene ends were 3 bases for V and 6 bases for J; bases not matched to a gene: 20. Germline V gene lookup returns CDR1 DFQATT and CDR2 SNEGSKA (reference sequence). CDR3 DNA: TGCAGTGCTAGGCCACCGGGACAGGGTCTTTTTCCCTTCGCTGAAGCTTTCTTT. Translated: CSARPPGQGLFPFAEAFF.

This clonotype was recorded many times. This chain links TRBV4-1 with TRBJ2-2; 11 nucleotides align to TRBD2. Germline CDR1 is MGHRA and CDR2 is YSYEKL. V trimming: 3 bases; J trimming: 2 bases; junction bases outside the gene matches: 14. The CDR3 loop spans 20 amino acids. The CDR3 is CASSQGELVAGGPNTGELFF. In DNA, the CDR3 is TGCGCCAGCAGCCAGGGAGAGCTTGTAGCGGGAGGGCCTAACACCGGGGAGCTGTTTTTT.

This clonotype was detected many times. V gene TRBV12-3 or TRBV12-4 combines with J gene TRBJ2-7, with 9 bases aligning to TRBD1. V shed 5 bases, J shed 4 bases, and the junction held 6 bases outside the gene matches. There are 14 residues in the CDR3. The CDR3 spells CASSPGTGWYEQYV. The CDR3 bases are TGTGCCAGCAGTCCGGGGACAGGGTGGTACGAGCAGTACGTC.

There are many counts of this clonotype. The chain uses TRBV5-1 and TRBJ2-1; 8 bases are a match to TRBD2. The CDR3 runs to 14 residues. The trim removed 4 bases at V and 6 bases at J, leaving 6 bases unmatched. From germline, CDR1 is SGHRS and CDR2 YFSETQ. The DNA of the CDR3 is TGCGCCAGCAGCCCCGGGACTAGTGCCAATGAGCAGTTCTTC. Translating it yields CASSPGTSANEQFF. Using reference TRBV5-1 and TRBJ2-1 for the parts outside the CDR3, the full variable domain is KAGVTQTPRYLIKTRGQQVTLSCSPISGHRSVSWYQQTPGQGLQFLFEYFSETQRNKGNFPGRFSGRQFSNSRSEMNVSTLELGDSALYLCASSPGTSANEQFFGPGTRLTVL.

At least ten counts were recorded for this clonotype. This chain uses TRBV20-1 with TRBJ2-3; 11 bases are a match to TRBD2. The CDR3 contains 16 residues. The ends lost 1 base at V and 4 bases at J; junction bases unmatched: 7. Germline values: CDR1 DFQATT, CDR2 SNEGSKA (reference sequence). Here the CDR3 DNA reads TGCAGTGCTAGAGGTCAACTAGCGGGAGCCCCAGATACGCAGTATTTT. It codes for CSARGQLAGAPDTQYF.

This clonotype was seen many times. The chain is built from TRBV6-1 and TRBJ2-1; D is unclear. The V and J ends lost 7 bases and 0 bases respectively, with 16 bases between them. CDR3 length: 16 amino acids. The germline V gene has CDR1 MNHNS and CDR2 SASEGT. CDR3 residues: CASNSKEIGSYNEQFF. In DNA form, the CDR3 reads TGTGCCAGCAATTCGAAAGAGATTGGCTCCTACAATGAGCAGTTCTTC.

The table lists this clonotype with many counts. V is TRBV20-1 and J is TRBJ1-5; D gene uncertain. The CDR3 loop spans 14 amino acids. Trimming shortened V by 0 bases and J by 1 base, and 7 bases separated the two germline ends. Germline CDR1 DFQATT, CDR2 SNEGSKA (reference sequence). The chain's CDR3 is CSAREGSSNQPQHF. In DNA form, the CDR3 reads TGCAGTGCTAGAGAAGGGAGCAGCAATCAGCCCCAGCATTTT.

This clonotype has ten or more counts. This chain links TRBV20-1 with TRBJ2-5, with 10 bases that match TRBD2. Germline V lookup: CDR1 DFQATT, CDR2 SNEGSKA (reference sequence). The J segment lost 6 bases and the V segment lost 4 bases, leaving 8 bases of the junction unmatched. The CDR3 extends over 14 amino acids. The CDR3 spells CSAIASGSDKTQYF. In nucleotides, the CDR3 is TGCAGTGCTATAGCTAGCGGGAGTGACAAGACCCAGTACTTC.

This clonotype was counted ten times or more. The chain is built from TRBV6-1 and TRBJ1-1; D unclear. V lost 5 bases and J lost 1, with 5 bases in between. Per germline, CDR1 MNHNS and CDR2 SASEGT. The CDR3 loop spans 12 amino acids. CDR3: CASSRKNTEAFF. CDR3 sequence (DNA): TGTGCCAGCAGTCGGAAGAACACTGAAGCTTTCTTT.

This clonotype was seen repeatedly, ten times or more. At one of its ends the junction is not consistent with the germline gene, which may arise from a read error. The V call is TRBV5-1, the J call TRBJ1-1; D is unresolved. The CDR3 runs 15 residues. In germline, CDR1 is SGHRS, CDR2 YFSETQ. In DNA form, the CDR3 reads TGTGCCAGCAGCTTAGTTGCAGGAATGAACACTGAAGCTTTCTTT. Its protein is CASSLVAGMNTEAFF.

This clonotype has at least ten counts. This rearrangement joins TRBV29-1 to TRBJ2-5; 8 bases fit TRBD2. The germline V gene has CDR1 SQVTM and CDR2 ANQGSEA. The CDR3 sequence is 15 residues long. J lost 5 bases, V lost 2 bases, and 10 bases had no gene match. CDR3 sequence (DNA): TGCAGCGTTGAAATCGTAGGGACTAGTAAGGAGACCCAGTACTTC. Translating it yields CSVEIVGTSKETQYF.

This clonotype was seen at least ten times. The rearrangement joins TRBV30 to TRBJ2-2, with 8 bases aligning to TRBD2. J was trimmed by 4 bases and V by 3 bases; bases with no gene match: 10. The CDR3 runs 16 residues. Germline V gives CDR1 GTSNPN, CDR2 SVGIG (reference sequence). In DNA form, the CDR3 reads TGTGCCTGGAGATCAACCGGGACTAGAGTCACCGGGGAGCTGTTTTTT. Translation: CAWRSTGTRVTGELFF.

This clonotype was counted at least ten times. The chain employs TRBV20-1 and TRBJ2-3; no reliable D call. Trimming left V 0 bases short and J 0 bases short, with 4 bases between. The CDR3 loop spans 13 amino acids. Germline V gives CDR1 DFQATT, CDR2 SNEGSKA (reference sequence). CDR3 region: CSAREDSTDTQYF. The CDR3 DNA follows: TGCAGTGCTAGAGAGGACAGCACAGATACGCAGTATTTT.

This clonotype was counted at least ten times. The chain couples TRBV2 to TRBJ1-1; D is possibly TRBD1 (5 bases). V dropped 8 bases and J dropped 5 bases, with 15 bases sitting between them. CDR1 SNHLY and CDR2 FYNNEI come from the germline V gene. The CDR3 loop spans 13 amino acids. The CDR3 sequence is CASHSQGRTEAFF. CDR3 bases: TGTGCCAGCCACTCCCAGGGTAGGACTGAAGCTTTCTTT.

This clonotype was seen repeatedly, ten times or more. The rearrangement uses TRBV18 and TRBJ2-1, with a weak D call TRBD2 (6 bases). The CDR3 is 15 amino acids. Trimming cost V 4 bases and J 0 bases, with 10 bases left between them. Germline loops: CDR1 KGHSH, CDR2 LQKENI. The CDR3 region has the DNA TGTGCCAGCTCACTCGGGAGTAGCTCCTACAATGAGCAGTTCTTC. Encoded protein: CASSLGSSSYNEQFF.

This clonotype was seen many times. The gene calls are TRBV3-1 and TRBJ1-1; TRBD1 might be the D (5 bases). The V and J ends lost 4 bases and 2 bases respectively, with 11 bases between them. The CDR3 sequence is 14 residues long. The V gene's germline CDR1 is LGHDT and CDR2 YNNKEL (reference sequence). CDR3 nucleotides: TGTGCCAGCAGCCCCCGGGACGGAAACACTGAAGCTTTCTTT. Protein product: CASSPRDGNTEAFF.

The chain couples TRBV5-1 to TRBJ1-3; maybe TRBD1 (5 bases). The CDR3 length is 17 residues. V lost 0 bases to trimming and J lost 2 bases, with 15 bases between them. CDR1 and CDR2 from the germline V gene are SGHRS and YFSETQ. Here the CDR3 reads CASSLEGAAGTGNTIYF. CDR3 DNA: TGCGCCAGCAGCTTGGAAGGGGCGGCTGGGACTGGAAACACCATATATTTT.

This clonotype has ten or more counts. V is TRBV12-3 or TRBV12-4 and J is TRBJ1-1, with no clear D. The CDR3 contains 10 residues. Trimming took 6 bases from V and 4 from J, leaving 3 bases between them. Written as DNA, the CDR3 is TGTGCCAGCAGGGCCACTGAAGCTTTCTTT. It codes for CASRATEAFF.

This clonotype was observed many times. V is TRBV30 and J is TRBJ1-1; 10 positions match TRBD1. This CDR3 is built from 14 residues. The germline CDR1 and CDR2 sequences are GTSNPN and SVGIG (reference sequence). J was trimmed by 3 bases and V by 4 bases; bases with no gene match: 5. The CDR3 spells CAWNRDRGDTEAFF. As DNA, the CDR3 is TGTGCCTGGAATAGGGACAGGGGAGACACTGAAGCTTTCTTT.

This clonotype was detected only a few times. The V call is TRBV9, the J call TRBJ1-2; 11 nucleotides line up with TRBD1. J lost 6 bases, V lost 3 bases, and 7 bases had no gene match. CDR3 size: 15 residues. Germline CDR1 SGDLS, CDR2 YYNGEE. The CDR3 DNA reads as TGTGCCAGCAGCGAGGGACAGGGGGGACTTCATGGCTACACCTTC. This encodes CASSEGQGGLHGYTF.

This rearrangement joins TRBV5-1 to TRBJ1-2; 10 bases map to TRBD1. The CDR3 spans 13 residues. Germline CDR1 and CDR2: SGHRS and YFSETQ. Trimming cost V 7 bases and J 7 bases; bases outside gene matches: 7. The CDR3 sequence is CASGTGDRAGYTF. The CDR3 DNA is TGCGCCAGCGGGACAGGGGACCGAGCTGGCTACACCTTC.

This clonotype was counted between two and nine times. This chain's CDR3 is CASSQEMWAFSGANVLTF. CDR3 sequence (DNA): TGTGCCAGCAGCCAAGAAATGTGGGCCTTCTCTGGGGCCAACGTCCTGACTTTC. This rearrangement joins TRBV3-1 to TRBJ2-6; no definite D call. This CDR3 is 18 amino acids long. From germline, CDR1 is LGHDT and CDR2 YNNKEL (reference sequence). V dropped 0 bases and J dropped 0 bases, with 12 bases sitting between them. Full variable domain (missing parts from reference TRBV3-1 and TRBJ2-6): DTAVSQTPKYLVTQMGNDKSIKCEQNLGHDTMYWYKQDSKKFLKIMFSYNNKELIINETVPNRFSPKSPDKAHLNLHINSLELGDSAVYFCASSQEMWAFSGANVLTFGAGSRLTVL.